The 14 T cell receptor beta chains below come from one sample, sequenced in a study of T-cell reconstitution after alpha-beta-depleted transplantation in children. Using unique molecular identifiers, the investigators prepared the TCRbeta library. MiXCR was run by TCRdb on the PCR reads, yielding one entry per CDR3 protein. The data hold roughly 420,000 distinct CDR3 sequences, with around 16% observed a single time. Sequenced here: PBMCs, mostly from graft donor cells, sampled 360 days after TCRalphabeta/CD19-depleted stem cell transplant. These receptor sequences come from a boy under two years old who had a stem cell transplant for Wiskott-Aldrich syndrome, so the T cells may come from the graft donor.

Ten or more counts support this clonotype. The gene calls are TRBV10-3 and TRBJ2-7; tentative D call: TRBD2 (6 bases). Germline V gene data show CDR1 as ENHRY and CDR2 as SYGVKD. Trimming took off 10 bases at V and 3 bases at J, with 16 bases between the two ends. The CDR3 length is 13 residues. The CDR3 loop reads CATGGVAFYEQYF. The CDR3 DNA follows: TGTGCCACCGGCGGGGTGGCCTTCTACGAGCAGTACTTC.

This clonotype was seen a handful of times. The chain has TRBV6-2 or TRBV6-3 and TRBJ2-1; TRBD2 agrees at 10 bases. The CDR3 covers 14 residues. Germline CDR1 and CDR2: MNHEY and SVGEGT. V lost 5 bases, J lost 6 bases, and 4 bases stayed unmatched. In DNA, the CDR3 is TGTGCCAGCAGTACACTAGCGGGAATCAATGAGCAGTTCTTC. It codes for CASSTLAGINEQFF.

The table lists this clonotype with a few counts. This chain connects TRBV7-8 to TRBJ1-1; 9 nucleotides agree with TRBD1. The germline V gene has CDR1 SGHVS and CDR2 FQNEAQ. The CDR3 runs to 13 residues. The V segment lost 5 bases and the J segment 13 bases; nucleotides outside the gene matches: 11. CDR3 coding DNA: TGTGCCAGCAGCGCGGGACAGGGAAGGATCGGTTTCTTT. This translates into CASSAGQGRIGFF.

V and J are TRBV6-5 and TRBJ2-5; no reliable D call. The CDR3 has 14 amino acids. V lost 0 bases and J lost 5, with 10 bases in between. Germline loops: CDR1 MNHEY, CDR2 SVGAGI. The CDR3 spells CASSYSIGRETQYF. The CDR3 nucleotides are TGTGCCAGCAGTTACTCGATTGGTAGGGAGACCCAGTACTTC.

This clonotype appeared a few times. The J gene is TRBJ2-3, the V gene TRBV10-2, with a weak D call TRBD1 (5 bases). The CDR3 consists of 11 residues. The germline CDR1 and CDR2 sequences are WSHSY and SAAADI. The V end was cut by 8 bases, the J end by 2 bases, with 5 bases between. The CDR3 loop reads CASGATDTQYF. Here the CDR3 DNA reads TGCGCCAGCGGGGCCACAGATACGCAGTATTTT.

This clonotype was observed a few times. The chain uses TRBV4-1 and TRBJ2-3; D not certain. Germline CDR1 and CDR2: MGHRA and YSYEKL. Trimming took 0 bases from V and 5 from J, leaving 15 bases between them. The CDR3 sequence is 16 residues long. For the CDR3, the DNA is TGCGCCAGCAGCCAAGACTCTTTACCCCCCGAAGATACGCAGTATTTT. Residues: CASSQDSLPPEDTQYF.

This clonotype was detected a few times. This chain connects TRBV12-3 or TRBV12-4 to TRBJ2-6, with TRBD1 as a possible D gene (6 bases). The V end lost 7 bases, the J end lost 0 bases, and 13 bases lay between the germline ends. CDR3 length equals 16 residues. The CDR3 spells CASTPLGASGANVLTF. CDR3 in DNA: TGTGCCAGCACCCCGTTGGGGGCCTCTGGGGCCAACGTCCTGACTTTC.

This clonotype was found many times. This chain joins TRBV20-1 and TRBJ2-1; D is uncertain. Per the germline V gene, CDR1 is DFQATT and CDR2 is SNEGSKA (reference sequence). This CDR3 is built from 12 residues. Trimming took 0 bases from V and 9 from J, leaving 9 bases between them. CDR3 bases: TGCAGTGCTAGAGATCACTTCGGTGAGCAGTTCTTC. Its translation is CSARDHFGEQFF.

This clonotype was recorded at least ten times. This chain connects TRBV6-6 to TRBJ2-4; D ambiguous. The germline gives CDR1 MNHNY, CDR2 SVGAGI (reference sequence). V was pared by 6 bases and J by 12 bases, with 15 bases between. The CDR3 has 12 amino acids. Written as DNA, the CDR3 is TGTGCCAGCAGCCTACCCAGCTGGGCTCAGTACTTC. Translating it yields CASSLPSWAQYF.

This clonotype has at least ten counts. CDR3 in amino acids: CASSIRRNEKLFF. CDR3 DNA sequence: TGTGCCAGCAGTATTAGACGGAATGAAAAACTGTTTTTT. The V call is TRBV6-1, the J call TRBJ1-4, with D hard to call. Germline CDR1 MNHNS, CDR2 SASEGT. This CDR3 is 13 amino acids long. V lost 5 bases and J lost 5, with 9 bases in between.

This clonotype was detected only a few times. The rearrangement uses TRBV28 and TRBJ2-7, with D perhaps being TRBD1 or TRBD2 (5 bases each). The CDR3 is made up of 15 amino acids. The germline V gene encodes CDR1 MDHEN and CDR2 SYDVKM. Between the trimmed V and J ends, which lost 6 bases and 4 bases, there was a span of 19 bases. The CDR3 loop is CASSRGGSVGYEQYF. CDR3 nucleotide sequence: TGTGCCAGCAGCCGTGGGGGTAGCGTGGGTTACGAGCAGTACTTC.

The chain recombines TRBV20-1 with TRBJ2-5, with D uncertain. V was shortened by 3 bases and J by 4 bases, with 12 bases between the two germline ends. Germline V gene data show CDR1 as DFQATT and CDR2 as SNEGSKA (reference sequence). CDR3 length: 13 residues. This CDR3 reads CSASTFLLETQYF. The DNA of the CDR3 is TGCAGTGCTAGCACCTTCTTATTAGAGACCCAGTACTTC.

J is TRBJ2-1 and V is TRBV5-1; 13 bases align to TRBD2. Germline CDR1 is SGHRS and CDR2 is YFSETQ. The CDR3 runs to 18 residues. V lost 3 bases to trimming and J lost 4 bases; unmatched junction nucleotides: 10. The CDR3 sequence: CASSSELAGGLRYNEQFF. In DNA form, the CDR3 reads TGCGCCAGCAGCTCGGAACTAGCGGGGGGGCTCAGGTACAATGAGCAGTTCTTC.

This clonotype was seen a few times. The chain recombines TRBV18 with TRBJ2-6; no clear D gene. CDR3 length: 15 residues. Between the trimmed V and J ends, which lost 8 bases and 0 bases, there was a span of 11 bases. Germline CDR1 and CDR2: KGHSH and LQKENI. The CDR3 DNA sequence: TGTGCCAGCGCCTTGATTCTCTCTGGGGCCAACGTCCTGACTTTC. Translation gives CASALILSGANVLTF.